This T cell receptor (beta chain) was sequenced in a study of blood T cells in healthy people across ages. Study results and caveats: Estimates of diversity drawn from one million T cells were considered underestimates. It was the long-lived donors that had more naive CD4+ cells and higher diversity than aged donors.

Trimming removed 1 base from V and 8 bases from J, with 16 bases in between. This CDR3 has 15 residues. The V gene's germline CDR1 is SGHRS and CDR2 YFSETQ. A second roughly 6 to 12 cycle PCR used barcoded and J-beta primers. One entry per CDR3 protein, called by TCRdb with MiXCR from the 5' RACE reads. The sample records some 1.8 million distinct CDR3 sequences, about two fifths being singletons. This clonotype was counted once. Its specificity is not known. The chain combines TRBV5-1 with TRBJ2-1; maybe TRBD1 (5 bases). The sequenced sample was blood. The sequence was obtained from a human donor in good health. The CDR3 region has the DNA TGCGCCAGCAGCTTGAACACAGGATCTAACCATGAGCAGTTCTTC. Protein: CASSLNTGSNHEQFF.